Following are 23 T cell receptor beta chains from one sample sequenced in a study of graft-versus-host responses after intestinal transplantation. Tissue from the graft was processed to free its intraepithelial and lamina propria lymphocytes. Assay: immunoSEQ multiplex PCR; the TCRdb copy retains only in-frame clones and omits some. The table includes approximately 14,000 clones, about two thirds detected once. Sequences were derived from ileum tissue, sampled around 770 days after intestinal transplantation. These receptors were collected from a human patient who received an intestinal transplant, so some T cells may come from the graft donor.

The CDR3 loop is CASNLMGYGYTF. For the CDR3, the DNA is TGTGCCAGCAACCTAATGGGCTATGGCTACACCTTC. This rearrangement joins TRBV28 to TRBJ1-2; D is uncertain. V lost 7 bases and J lost 4, with 10 bases in between. The CDR3 extends over 12 amino acids. Germline V CDR1 and CDR2: MDHEN, SYDVKM.

Only a few counts were recorded for this clone. The J gene is TRBJ2-3, the V gene TRBV30; 13 positions match TRBD2. The CDR3 runs 20 residues. Losses at the gene ends were 1 base for V and 6 bases for J; bases not matched to a gene: 19. The germline gives CDR1 GTSNPN, CDR2 SVGIG (reference sequence). The CDR3 loop is CAWSDWGLAGWNKEKDTQYF. For the CDR3, the DNA is TGTGCCTGGAGTGACTGGGGACTAGCGGGATGGAATAAAGAAAAGGATACGCAGTATTTT.

This clone has just a few counts. The chain has TRBV29-1 and TRBJ1-1; 10 bases are shared with TRBD1. V lost 7 bases to trimming and J lost 1 base; unmatched junction nucleotides: 0. The CDR3 loop spans 12 amino acids. From germline, CDR1 is SQVTM and CDR2 ANQGSEA. The CDR3 DNA sequence: TGCAGCGGGGACAGGGGGAACACTGAAGCTTTCTTT. Residues: CSGDRGNTEAFF.

This chain uses TRBV19 with TRBJ2-7; possible D gene TRBD1, 5 bases. The CDR3 consists of 15 residues. The germline gives CDR1 LNHDA, CDR2 SQIVND (reference sequence). Trimming stripped 5 bases from V and 0 bases from J, with 14 bases between. CDR3 bases: TGTGCCAGTAGTCCAGGCCGACAGAGCTCCTACGAGCAGTACTTC. Translation gives CASSPGRQSSYEQYF.

Remarks on this clone: A read error may be the cause here, since a much bigger clone is one base away. This chain connects TRBV30 to TRBJ2-7, with D possibly being TRBD1 or TRBD2 (5 bases each). The V gene's germline CDR1 is GTSNPN and CDR2 SVGIG (reference sequence). V was cut by 1 base and J by 2 bases, with 12 bases left in between. This CDR3 has 14 amino acids. The CDR3 DNA sequence: TGTGCCTGGAGTGAGGGACCCCGGCCCTACGAGCAGTACTTC. Amino acids: CAWSEGPRPYEQYF.

This clone is a singleton in its sample. The V gene is TRBV4-3, the J gene TRBJ1-4; a possible D gene is TRBD1 (6 bases). This CDR3 spans 18 amino acids. From germline, CDR1 is LGHNA and CDR2 YSLEER. The V gene lost 0 bases and the J gene lost 11 bases, with 25 bases spanning the gap. The chain's CDR3 is CASSQDRLSPLTGSKLFF. Here the CDR3 DNA reads TGCGCCAGCAGCCAAGATCGGTTAAGCCCCCTTACAGGGAGCAAACTGTTTTTT.

This chain links TRBV28 with TRBJ2-7, with D unresolved. The CDR3 sequence is 12 residues long. Germline lookup yields CDR1 MDHEN and CDR2 SYDVKM. V was pared by 6 bases and J by 2 bases, with 8 bases between. The CDR3 reads CASSPVTYEQYF. Here the CDR3 DNA reads TGTGCCAGCAGCCCTGTAACCTACGAGCAGTACTTC.

This chain connects TRBV2 to TRBJ1-1, with a weak D call TRBD1 (5 bases). The CDR3 contains 13 residues. The ends were cut back, 11 bases at V and 1 base at J, with 14 bases in the middle. Germline V gene lookup returns CDR1 SNHLY and CDR2 FYNNEI. CDR3 loop: CALKTAENTEAFF. DNA of the CDR3: TGTGCCTTAAAGACAGCCGAGAACACTGAAGCTTTCTTT.

The V and J genes are TRBV15 and TRBJ1-3, with TRBD1 as a possible D gene (6 bases). Germline V gives CDR1 LNHNV, CDR2 YYDKDF (reference sequence). V was pared by 5 bases and J by 4 bases, with 6 bases between. CDR3 length: 12 residues. CDR3 protein: CATSGQGNTIYF. The CDR3 nucleotides read TGTGCCACCAGCGGACAGGGAAACACCATATATTTT. Variable domain in full (rest from reference TRBV15 and TRBJ1-3): DAMVIQNPRYQVTQFGKPVTLSCSQTLNHNVMYWYQQKSSQAPKLLFHYYDKDFNNEADTPDNFQSRRPNTSFCFLDIRSPGLGDTAMYLCATSGQGNTIYFGEGSWLTVV.

This clone was observed a few times. J is TRBJ2-7 and V is TRBV5-1; D is unresolved. The CDR3 consists of 13 residues. V shed 4 bases and J shed 0 bases, with 8 bases lying between them. The germline V gene has CDR1 SGHRS and CDR2 YFSETQ. CDR3 sequence reads: CASSPAYSYEQYF. For the CDR3, the DNA is TGCGCCAGCAGCCCGGCGTACTCCTACGAGCAGTACTTC.

Turning to this clone: Possible read error: a much larger clone is one base away. The rearrangement links TRBV6-1 to TRBJ2-2, with D unclear. The CDR3 runs 15 residues. Trimming pared 3 bases from V and 5 bases from J, leaving 13 bases between. The germline gives CDR1 MNHNS, CDR2 SASEGT. The CDR3 here is CASSEPPATTGELFF. The CDR3 nucleotides are TGTGCCAGCAGTGAGCCCCCGGCCACGACCGGGGAGCTGTTTTTT.

The chain couples TRBV18 to TRBJ2-1; 8 bases match TRBD1. CDR1 and CDR2 from the germline V gene are KGHSH and LQKENI. V lost 4 bases and J lost 2; bases outside the gene matches: 10. This CDR3 comprises 17 residues. CDR3 amino acids: CASSLPMGTGPYNEQFF. In DNA form, the CDR3 reads TGTGCCAGCTCACTCCCTATGGGGACAGGCCCCTACAATGAGCAGTTCTTC. The full variable domain, in which reference TRBV18 and TRBJ2-1 provide the parts outside the CDR3, is NAGVMQNPRHLVRRRGQEARLRCSPMKGHSHVYWYRQLPEEGLKFMVYLQKENIIDESGMPKERFSAEFPKEGPSILRIQQVVRGDSAAYFCASSLPMGTGPYNEQFFGPGTRLTVL.

This clone was detected a few times. The chain employs TRBV2 and TRBJ1-4; a weak D match, TRBD1 (5 bases). There are 13 residues in the CDR3. V was shortened by 3 bases and J by 8 bases, with 10 bases between the two germline ends. Germline-derived CDR1 and CDR2 are SNHLY and FYNNEI. CDR3 amino acids: CASSEGLREKLFF. The CDR3 DNA follows: TGTGCCAGCAGTGAGGGACTCCGAGAAAAACTGTTTTTT.

This chain uses TRBV15 with TRBJ1-1; possible D gene TRBD1, 6 bases. V gave up 2 bases and J gave up 7 bases, with 14 bases separating them. The germline V gene encodes CDR1 LNHNV and CDR2 YYDKDF (reference sequence). CDR3 length equals 14 residues. In DNA form, the CDR3 reads TGTGCCACCAGCAGATTGTCGGGGGGCAGTGAAGCTTTCTTT. It yields the protein CATSRLSGGSEAFF.

V gene TRBV7-4 combines with J gene TRBJ1-2, with 9 bases lining up with TRBD1. The CDR3 is 15 amino acids. Germline-derived CDR1 and CDR2 are SGHVT and SQSDAQ. Trimming at V came to 7 bases and at J to 1 base, leaving 7 bases not matched to a gene. The CDR3 nucleotides read TGTGCCAGCACCCTTCGACAGGGGGGTAACTATGGCTACACCTTC. This codes for CASTLRQGGNYGYTF.

The chain carries TRBV2 and TRBJ2-7; D gene ambiguous. The CDR3 spans 12 residues. V shed 7 bases and J shed 0 bases, with 7 bases lying between them. Looked up from germline, CDR1 is SNHLY and CDR2 is FYNNEI. The CDR3 sequence: CASKASSYEQYF. The CDR3 coding sequence is TGTGCCAGCAAGGCCAGCTCCTACGAGCAGTACTTC.

This clone has only one observation. This chain connects TRBV11-2 to TRBJ2-1; 8 bases agree with TRBD2. V lost 1 base, J lost 8 bases, and 7 bases stayed unmatched. The germline V gene has CDR1 SGHAT and CDR2 FQNNGV. The CDR3 loop spans 15 amino acids. In DNA form, the CDR3 reads TGTGCCAGCAGCTTAGGCCTAGCGGGTCTAGATGAGCAGTTCTTC. Its protein product is CASSLGLAGLDEQFF.

This CDR3 reads CAITTRQGTSSYEQYF. As DNA, the CDR3 is TGTGCCATCACTACTAGACAGGGGACCTCCTCCTACGAGCAGTACTTC. The rearrangement links TRBV10-3 to TRBJ2-5; 8 bases map to TRBD1. The end of the DNA fits TRBJ2-7 better, so the J call may be wrong. Per the germline V gene, CDR1 is ENHRY and CDR2 is SYGVKD. This CDR3 contains 16 residues.

The rearrangement uses TRBV7-2 and TRBJ2-2; D is undetermined. Germline lookup yields CDR1 SGHTA and CDR2 FQGNSA. Trimming cost V 6 bases and J 1 base, with 9 bases left between them. The CDR3 is 14 amino acids. In DNA form, the CDR3 reads TGTGCCAGCAGTTCCGCTGGGAACACCGGGGAGCTGTTTTTT. Its translation is CASSSAGNTGELFF.

The chain has TRBV4-1 and TRBJ1-2; a weak D match, TRBD1 (6 bases). The germline V gene encodes CDR1 MGHRA and CDR2 YSYEKL. The CDR3 spans 13 residues. V lost 0 bases to trimming and J lost 11 bases, with 13 bases between them. The CDR3 spells CASSQEGAQAYTF. CDR3 sequence (DNA): TGCGCCAGCAGCCAAGAGGGGGCCCAGGCGTACACCTTC.

The rearrangement joins TRBV28 to TRBJ1-4; the D is unclear. From germline, CDR1 is MDHEN and CDR2 SYDVKM. V lost 5 bases and J 5 bases, leaving 15 bases between the germline ends. This CDR3 is built from 15 residues. The chain's CDR3 is CASSPPGGPNEKLFF. DNA for the CDR3: TGTGCCAGCAGTCCTCCGGGAGGCCCGAATGAAAAACTGTTTTTT.

This clone has just one count. The gene calls are TRBV4-1 and TRBJ2-6, with TRBD2 matching 7 bases. J was trimmed by 2 bases and V by 11 bases; bases with no gene match: 18. The CDR3 runs 18 residues. Germline CDR1 MGHRA, CDR2 YSYEKL. For the CDR3, the DNA is TGCGCCGGAAAAGGCAACCGGGACTACCTCCCTGGGGCCAACGTCCTGACTTTC. Translation gives CAGKGNRDYLPGANVLTF.

The CDR3 region has the DNA TGTGCCAGCAGCCAAGTCGGGGATTCAGATACGCAGTATTTT. The encoded protein is CASSQVGDSDTQYF. This sequence joins TRBV4-2 and TRBJ2-3; D might be TRBD2 (5 bases). The CDR3 extends over 14 amino acids. CDR1 is LGHNA, CDR2 YNFKEQ, per germline. Trimming removed 1 base at V and 4 bases at J, with 9 bases between.